This T cell receptor beta chain was documented in a study of T cell responses to AZD1222 COVID-19 vaccine (dated by TCRdb to the early 2020s). For context, the study as a whole: AZD1222 recipients whose second dose came at about 4 weeks and those whose second dose came at about 12 weeks were combined into one group, since spike-specific TCR depth and breadth did not differ between the two schedules. A total of more than 230 trial participants underwent TCR sequencing, of whom some 210 received two doses of AZD1222 and some 25 received two doses of the MenACWY control vaccine. Trial participants were enrolled by age into 18-55, 56-69 and 70-plus year subgroups, with about 150, 27 and 61 TCR-sequenced participants respectively.

The CDR3 regions of human TCRbeta chains were analyzed by immunosequencing. Per the authors' processing: TCRs in the repertoires were matched against a reference library of SARS-CoV-2-specific TCRs that had been generated with the MIRA antigen-specificity platform. Breadth was defined as the fraction of unique TCRs that were SARS-CoV-2-associated. Depth was defined as the fraction of total T cells that were SARS-CoV-2-associated. Using the MIRA data, each spike-specific TCR was assigned both to the spike region to which the TCR was reactive and to a CD4 or CD8 class. Log10-transformed breadth and depth values were compared by one-way ANOVA with Sidak's multiple comparisons tests. This is the immuneACCESS table as TCRdb keeps it, with only in-frame sequences that have V and J called. A part of the clones is gone; compared with another copy, unresolved V genes explain less than half, and the rest is unexplained. V, J and clone size derive from that table, while D and trimming were established from the DNA sequence. The sample contains 130,000 or so clones, around 84% of them found a single time. Roughly 12% of the sample lies in the top ten.

This clone came up once. The clone's antigen remains unknown. No base quality information exists; no much larger clone differs at one position. The time point tag for this specimen amounts to: baseline before first vaccination. Vaccinee samples came from UK trials COV001 and COV002, including a single-blind randomized controlled phase 2/3 trial of AZD1222 (ChAdOx1 nCoV-19) in healthy adults. For TCRbeta chain sequencing, PBMC samples from trial participants were taken at day 0 and at day 28 after the second dose. What the work shows at the level of the full study, not this receptor alone: CD4 TCRs associated with the vaccine covered the entire spike protein, and the dominant responses were in regions 160-218 and 743-854. Conclusions about previously exposed vaccinees are limited because only five to seven AZD1222 recipients were SARS-CoV-2 seropositive at baseline. Because no samples from the day 14 peak response were available, repertoires could be characterized only after the peak T cell response. Participants were mostly white British, with more females than males. The authors suggested clonal diversity may have been underestimated. In the small 56-69-year group, the increase in depth fell short of significance, most likely because of low power. Spike-specific TCR breadth and depth rose significantly after two AZD1222 doses compared with day 0 and with MenACWY recipients. Reportedly, close to half of the unique spike-specific TCRs recognized epitopes lying outside the regions that are mutated in the B.1.351 and B.1.1.7 variants.

CDR1 and CDR2 are read off the germline V gene as MNHNS and SASEGT. At the junction V is shortened by 1 base and J by 0 bases, with 7 bases in between. From the cysteine up to the phenylalanine, the CDR3 has a length of 15 residues. The DNA shown is the 45-base CDR3, in frame from base 1. This receptor chain uses TRBV6-1 and TRBJ1-5; no D segment can be confidently identified. The TCR comes from an adult in good health. The source material was peripheral blood, sampled on day 0 of AZD1222 vaccination. For the CDR3, the sequence is CASSEVGNSNQPQHF. The sequenced DNA: TGTGCCAGCAGTGAAGTCGGGAATAGCAATCAGCCCCAGCATTTT.